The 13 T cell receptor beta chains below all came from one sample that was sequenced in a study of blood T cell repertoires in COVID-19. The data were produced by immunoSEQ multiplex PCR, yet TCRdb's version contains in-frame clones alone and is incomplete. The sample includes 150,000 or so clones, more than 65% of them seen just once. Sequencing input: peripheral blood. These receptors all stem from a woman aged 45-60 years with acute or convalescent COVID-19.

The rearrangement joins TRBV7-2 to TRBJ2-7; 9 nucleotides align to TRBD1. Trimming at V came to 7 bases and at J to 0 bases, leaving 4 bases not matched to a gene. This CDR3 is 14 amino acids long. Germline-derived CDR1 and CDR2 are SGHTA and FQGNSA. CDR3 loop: CASTGDRVSYEQYF. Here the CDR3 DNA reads TGTGCCAGCACCGGGGACAGGGTCTCCTACGAGCAGTACTTC.

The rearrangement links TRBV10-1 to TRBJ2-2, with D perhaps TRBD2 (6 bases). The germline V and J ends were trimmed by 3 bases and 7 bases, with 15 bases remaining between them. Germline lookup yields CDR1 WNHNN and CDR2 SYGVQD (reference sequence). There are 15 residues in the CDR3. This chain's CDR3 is CASSDGPMEGGELFF. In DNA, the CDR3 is TGCGCCAGCAGTGATGGACCGATGGAGGGCGGGGAGCTGTTTTTT.

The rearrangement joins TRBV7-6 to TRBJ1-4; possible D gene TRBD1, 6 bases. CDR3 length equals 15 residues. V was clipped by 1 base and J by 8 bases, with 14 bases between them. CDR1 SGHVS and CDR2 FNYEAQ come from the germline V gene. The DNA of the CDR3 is TGTGCCAGCAGCTTAGGCCCAGGGGAAGGCGAAAAACTGTTTTTT. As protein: CASSLGPGEGEKLFF.

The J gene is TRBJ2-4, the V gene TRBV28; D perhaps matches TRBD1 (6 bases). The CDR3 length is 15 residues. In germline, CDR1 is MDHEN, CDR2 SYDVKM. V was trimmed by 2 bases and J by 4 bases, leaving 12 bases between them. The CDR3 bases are TGTGCCAGCAGTTTACCAGGGGCGGTAAAAAACATTCAGTACTTC. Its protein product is CASSLPGAVKNIQYF.

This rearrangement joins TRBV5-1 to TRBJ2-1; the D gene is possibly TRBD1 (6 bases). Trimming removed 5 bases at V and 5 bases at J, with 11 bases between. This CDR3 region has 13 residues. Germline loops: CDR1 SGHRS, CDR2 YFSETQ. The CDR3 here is CASRYGTNNEQFF. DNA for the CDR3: TGCGCCAGCAGATACGGGACAAACAATGAGCAGTTCTTC.

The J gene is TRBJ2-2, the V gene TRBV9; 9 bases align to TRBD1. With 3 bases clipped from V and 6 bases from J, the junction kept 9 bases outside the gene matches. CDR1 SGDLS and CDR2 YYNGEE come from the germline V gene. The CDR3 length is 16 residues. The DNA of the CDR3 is TGTGCCAGCAGCGCGGAACCGGGACAGGGCGCCGGGGAGCTGTTTTTT. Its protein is CASSAEPGQGAGELFF.

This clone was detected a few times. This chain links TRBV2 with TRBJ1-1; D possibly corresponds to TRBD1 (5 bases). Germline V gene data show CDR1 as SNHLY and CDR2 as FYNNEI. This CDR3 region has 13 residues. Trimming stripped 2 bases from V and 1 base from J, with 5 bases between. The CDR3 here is CASSEQGNTEAFF. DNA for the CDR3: TGTGCCAGCAGTGAACAGGGGAACACTGAAGCTTTCTTT.

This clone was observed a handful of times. CDR3: CAISGTGGEKLFF. CDR3 DNA: TGTGCCATCAGTGGGACAGGGGGGGAAAAACTGTTTTTT. The V call is TRBV10-3, the J call TRBJ1-4; TRBD1 agrees at 10 bases. The length of the CDR3 is 13 residues. Trimming cost V 4 bases and J 8 bases; bases outside gene matches: 1. Germline CDR1 and CDR2: ENHRY and SYGVKD.

The chain's CDR3 is CASSPKPSGAQETQYF. The CDR3 bases are TGTGCCAGCAGCCCTAAACCTAGCGGGGCTCAAGAGACCCAGTACTTC. The chain has TRBV3-1 (or the pseudogene TRBV3-2) and TRBJ2-5; 9 positions match TRBD2. The CDR3 contains 16 residues. Looked up from germline, CDR1 is LGHDT and CDR2 is YNNKEL (reference sequence). Unmatched junction bases numbered 8, after V lost 4 bases and J lost 2 bases.

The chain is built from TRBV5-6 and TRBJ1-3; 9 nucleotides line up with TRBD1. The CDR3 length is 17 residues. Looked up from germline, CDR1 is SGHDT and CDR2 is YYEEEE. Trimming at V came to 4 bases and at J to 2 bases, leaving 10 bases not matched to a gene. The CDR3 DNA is TGTGCCAGCAGCCTAGGGGTCGGGACAGGGACTGGAAACACCATATATTTT. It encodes CASSLGVGTGTGNTIYF.

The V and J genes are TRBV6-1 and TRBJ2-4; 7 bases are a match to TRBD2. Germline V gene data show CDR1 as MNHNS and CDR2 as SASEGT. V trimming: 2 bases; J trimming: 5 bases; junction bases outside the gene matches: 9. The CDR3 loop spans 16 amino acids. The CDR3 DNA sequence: TGTGCCAGCAGTGAATGGGTTCTGACTAGCCAAAACATTCAGTACTTC. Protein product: CASSEWVLTSQNIQYF.

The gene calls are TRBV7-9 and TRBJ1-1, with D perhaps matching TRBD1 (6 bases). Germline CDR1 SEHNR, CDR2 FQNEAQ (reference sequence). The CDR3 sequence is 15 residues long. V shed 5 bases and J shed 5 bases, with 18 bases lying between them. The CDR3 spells CASSHRSGGGTEAFF. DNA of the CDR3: TGTGCCAGCAGCCACCGGAGTGGGGGCGGAACTGAAGCTTTCTTT. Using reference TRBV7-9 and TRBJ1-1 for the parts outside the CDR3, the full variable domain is DTGVSQNPRHKITKRGQNVTFRCDPISEHNRLYWYRQTLGQGPEFLTYFQNEAQLEKSRLLSDRFSAERPKGSFSTLEIQRTEQGDSAMYLCASSHRSGGGTEAFFGQGTRLTVV.

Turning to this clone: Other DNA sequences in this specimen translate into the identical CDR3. The chain's CDR3 is CASRGTGSGYTF. The CDR3 DNA sequence: TGTGCCAGCAGGGGTACAGGTTCGGGCTACACCTTC. The chain couples TRBV2 to TRBJ1-2; weak D call: TRBD1 (5 bases). The CDR3 consists of 12 residues. Trimming removed 6 bases at V and 8 bases at J, with 13 bases between. Germline loops: CDR1 SNHLY, CDR2 FYNNEI.